This T cell receptor beta chain was obtained from a study of read filtering for tumor transcriptome and immune sequencing (dated by TCRdb to 2018 to 2021). General notes on the study: The cohort consisted of some 17 male and approximately 15 female patients, with a mean age of about 66 years and an age range of roughly 45 to 80. By revised international staging, about 8 patients were R-ISS I, some 17 were R-ISS II and 6 or 7 were R-ISS III. After DNase treatment, whole-transcriptome libraries were prepared using the TruSeq RNA Access Library Prep Kit. TCR-region mapped reads per sample ranged from about 3.5 to 11 million with IR-seq versus only about 85 to 1273 with RNA-seq. Using the same bone marrow samples, the study ran both targeted immune repertoire sequencing and bulk whole-transcriptome sequencing and then compared the TCR repertoires from each method. As a main aim, a read-filtering strategy for immune repertoire data was addressed, with the specific question being whether clonotypes supported by a single read should be removed. Overall study outcomes, separate from this receptor: The sorted CD138-negative fraction was composed of a mixed bone marrow immune population rather than of purified T cells. In IR-seq, single-read clonotypes were roughly 82% of clonotypes but approximately 3.2% of total reads; in RNA-seq they were about 75% of clonotypes and approximately 40% of reads. When single-read clonotypes were removed, the proportions of shared clonotypes in IR-seq and RNA-seq correlated more strongly. Compared with RNA-seq, IR-seq captured clonotypes at much greater depth and more reliably, and a smaller IR-seq throughput was enough to identify most of the shared clonotypes.

From the germline V gene, CDR1 is SQVTM and CDR2 is ANQGSEA. The CDR3 numbers 17 residues from cysteine through phenylalanine. The sequence is cut down to CDR3 DNA, 51 bases in frame from base 1. The Immunoverse kit was used to build TCR libraries from about 430 ng RNA, with molecular barcoded adaptors covering alpha/delta and beta/gamma chains. The same RNA used for transcriptome sequencing was used for TCR library preparation. Sequencing of the TCR libraries was done on an Illumina HiSeq 4000 with 2 x 150 cycles. The paper's processing steps were these. MiXCR aligned TCR reads to human V, D, J and C references and assembled the aligned reads into CDR3 clonotypes, with quality filtering and error correction included. Clonotype counts and gene usage diversity were analyzed with the tcR package in R. For inspection of raw mapping reads, RNA-seq reads were mapped by STAR aligner version 2.5.3a onto GRCh37 of the human genome. IR-seq fastq files were randomly downsampled with Seqtk 1.3 to test the effect of sequencing depth on detected clonotypes. TCRdb trimmed public reads at Q25 via fastp, called clones via MiXCR and kept in-frame beta chains. Each record represents a unique CDR3 protein, reported with the most common genes and DNA among its rows. The V and J calls, along with clone size, are taken from TCRdb and not from the paper's own processing. This sample lists 45,000 to 55,000 distinct CDR3 sequences; roughly 19% were detected once. Clones ranked in the top ten supply 15% of the sample.

In the case of this clonotype: This receptor's antigen is unknown. One end of the junction fails to match germline, which may point to a read error.

Every patient had bone marrow sampled at the time of active disease. Ficoll-Hypaque density gradient centrifugation was used to isolate the bone marrow mononuclear cells. CD138-negative cells were obtained by negative selection after labeling with CD138 magnetic microbeads on a MACS separator, removing myeloma plasma cells. Flow cytometry with CD138 antibodies on an Attune NxT was used to check how pure the isolated cells were. Total RNA was extracted with TRIzol reagent and quantified with a NanoDrop spectrophotometer. For each patient, the CD138-negative bone marrow sample underwent paired RNA-seq and IR-seq.

The receptor comes from a donor aged 40 or older with multiple myeloma. Specimen: a population of CD138-negative cells sorted from bone marrow. According to the study, the label for this sample's cell subset or site signals: bone marrow mononuclear cells depleted of CD138+ plasma/myeloma cells by negative magnetic selection. The V and J segments used are TRBV29-1 and TRBJ1-4; 7 bases in the middle match TRBD1. The nucleotide sequence reads as follows: TGCAGCGCAGAAGGACAGGCCTCAGGAGAGGGTAATGAAAACCTGTTTTTT. Protein translation: CSAEGQASGEGNENLFF. The CDR3, completed at both ends by the reference TRBV29-1 and TRBJ1-4 genes, gives the full variable domain SAVISQKPSRDICQRGTSLTIQCQVDSQVTMMFWYRQQPGQSLTLIATANQGSEATYESGFVIDKFPISRPNLTFSTLTVSNMSPEDSSIYLCSAEGQASGEGNENLFFGSGTQLSVL.